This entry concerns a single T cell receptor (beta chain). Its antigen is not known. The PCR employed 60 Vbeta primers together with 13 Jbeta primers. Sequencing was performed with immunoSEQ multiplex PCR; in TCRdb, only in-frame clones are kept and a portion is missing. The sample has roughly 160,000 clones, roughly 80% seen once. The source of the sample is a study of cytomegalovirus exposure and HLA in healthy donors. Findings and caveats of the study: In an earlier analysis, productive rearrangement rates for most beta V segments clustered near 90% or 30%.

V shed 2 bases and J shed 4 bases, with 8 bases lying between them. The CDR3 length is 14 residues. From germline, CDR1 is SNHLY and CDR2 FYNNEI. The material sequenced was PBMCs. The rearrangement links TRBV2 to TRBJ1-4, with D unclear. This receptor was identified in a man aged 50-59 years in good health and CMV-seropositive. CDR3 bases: TGTGCCAGCAGTGAAAACAGCTATAATGAAAAACTGTTTTTT. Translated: CASSENSYNEKLFF.